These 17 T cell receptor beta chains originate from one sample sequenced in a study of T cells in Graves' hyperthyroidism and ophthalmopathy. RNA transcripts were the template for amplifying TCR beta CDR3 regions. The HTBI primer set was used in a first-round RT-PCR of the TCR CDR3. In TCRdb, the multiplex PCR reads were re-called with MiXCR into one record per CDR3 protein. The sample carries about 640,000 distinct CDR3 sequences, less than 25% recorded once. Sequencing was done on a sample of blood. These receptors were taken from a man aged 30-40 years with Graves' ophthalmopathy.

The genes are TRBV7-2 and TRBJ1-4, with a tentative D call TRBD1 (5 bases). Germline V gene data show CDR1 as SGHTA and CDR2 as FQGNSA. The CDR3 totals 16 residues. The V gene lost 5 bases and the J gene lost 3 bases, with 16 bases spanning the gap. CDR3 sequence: CASSHSGRGANEKLFF. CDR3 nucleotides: TGTGCCAGCAGCCACTCTGGACGGGGGGCTAATGAAAAACTGTTTTTT. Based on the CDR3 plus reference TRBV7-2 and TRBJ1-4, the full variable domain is GAGVSQSPSNKVTEKGKDVELRCDPISGHTALYWYRQSLGQGLEFLIYFQGNSAPDKSGLPSDRFSAERTGGSVSTLTIQRTQQEDSAVYLCASSHSGRGANEKLFFGSGTQLSVL.

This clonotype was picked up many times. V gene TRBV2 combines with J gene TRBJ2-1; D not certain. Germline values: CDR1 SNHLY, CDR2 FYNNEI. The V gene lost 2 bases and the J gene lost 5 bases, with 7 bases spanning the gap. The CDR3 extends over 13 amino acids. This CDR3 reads CASSENGNNEQFF. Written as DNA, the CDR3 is TGTGCCAGCAGTGAAAACGGAAACAATGAGCAGTTCTTC.

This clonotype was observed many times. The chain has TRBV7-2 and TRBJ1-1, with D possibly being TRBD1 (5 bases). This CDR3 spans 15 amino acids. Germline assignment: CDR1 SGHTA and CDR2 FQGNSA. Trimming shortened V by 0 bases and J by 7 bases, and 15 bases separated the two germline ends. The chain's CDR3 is CASSLANTGMGEAFF. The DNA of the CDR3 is TGTGCCAGCAGCTTAGCGAACACAGGTATGGGTGAAGCTTTCTTT.

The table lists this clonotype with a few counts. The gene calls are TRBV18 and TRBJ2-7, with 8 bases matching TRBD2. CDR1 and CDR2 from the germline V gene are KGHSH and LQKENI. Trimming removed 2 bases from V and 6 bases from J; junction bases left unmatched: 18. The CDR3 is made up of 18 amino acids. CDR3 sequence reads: CASSPIFAGGEDRSEQYF. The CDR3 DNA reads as TGTGCCAGCTCACCAATTTTTGCGGGGGGCGAGGATCGTAGCGAGCAGTACTTC. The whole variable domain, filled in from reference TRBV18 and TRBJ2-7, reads NAGVMQNPRHLVRRRGQEARLRCSPMKGHSHVYWYRQLPEEGLKFMVYLQKENIIDESGMPKERFSAEFPKEGPSILRIQQVVRGDSAAYFCASSPIFAGGEDRSEQYFGPGTRLTVT.

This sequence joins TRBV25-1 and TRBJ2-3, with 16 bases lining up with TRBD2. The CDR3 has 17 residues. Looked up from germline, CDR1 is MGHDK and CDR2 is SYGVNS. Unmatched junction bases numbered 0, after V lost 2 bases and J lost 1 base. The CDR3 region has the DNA TGTGCCAGCAGTGAAGGGACTAGCGGGAGGGGCACAGATACGCAGTATTTT. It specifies CASSEGTSGRGTDTQYF.

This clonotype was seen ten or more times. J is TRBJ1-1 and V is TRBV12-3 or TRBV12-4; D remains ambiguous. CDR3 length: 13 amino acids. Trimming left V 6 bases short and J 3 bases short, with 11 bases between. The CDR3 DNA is TGTGCCAGCAGGGAGGATTTCGACACTGAAGCTTTCTTT. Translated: CASREDFDTEAFF.

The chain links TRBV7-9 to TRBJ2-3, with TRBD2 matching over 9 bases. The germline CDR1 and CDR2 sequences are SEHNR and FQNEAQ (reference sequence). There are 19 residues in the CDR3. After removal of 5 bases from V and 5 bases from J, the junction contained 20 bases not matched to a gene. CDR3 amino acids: CASSPPGVDQREALDTQYF. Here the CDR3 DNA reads TGTGCCAGCAGCCCGCCAGGGGTGGATCAGCGGGAGGCGTTAGATACGCAGTATTTT.

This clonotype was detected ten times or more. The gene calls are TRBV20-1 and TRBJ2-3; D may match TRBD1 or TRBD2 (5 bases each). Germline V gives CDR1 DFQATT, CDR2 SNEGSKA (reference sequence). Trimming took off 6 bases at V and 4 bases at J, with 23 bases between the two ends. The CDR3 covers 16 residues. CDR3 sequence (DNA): TGCAGTGCGAGCACCGGGGCGTTTGTAGGGGCAGATACGCAGTATTTT. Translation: CSASTGAFVGADTQYF.

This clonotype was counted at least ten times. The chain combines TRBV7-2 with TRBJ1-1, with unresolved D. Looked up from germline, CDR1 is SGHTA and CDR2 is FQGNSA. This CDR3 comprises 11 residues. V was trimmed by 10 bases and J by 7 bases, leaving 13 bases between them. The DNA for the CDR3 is TGTGCCACCCTGACGAGAGGTGAAGCTTTCTTT. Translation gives CATLTRGEAFF.

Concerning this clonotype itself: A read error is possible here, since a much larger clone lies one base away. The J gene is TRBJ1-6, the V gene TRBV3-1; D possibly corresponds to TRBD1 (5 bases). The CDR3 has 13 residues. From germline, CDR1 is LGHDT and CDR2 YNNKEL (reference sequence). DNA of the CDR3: TGTGCCAGCAGCCAGCAGGGTGCGTCACCCCCCCACTTT. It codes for CASSQQGASPPHF.

The CDR3 coding sequence is TGCGCCAGCAGCCACCCTGCCTGGCCGGACATTGAAGCTTTCTTT. Translated, it gives CASSHPAWPDIEAFF. The chain uses TRBV5-1 and TRBJ1-1, with a possible D match to TRBD1 (5 bases). Germline V gene data show CDR1 as SGHRS and CDR2 as YFSETQ. This CDR3 region has 15 residues. The V gene lost 4 bases and the J gene lost 7 bases, with 20 bases spanning the gap. The whole variable domain, remainder taken from reference TRBV5-1 and TRBJ1-1, is KAGVTQTPRYLIKTRGQQVTLSCSPISGHRSVSWYQQTPGQGLQFLFEYFSETQRNKGNFPGRFSGRQFSNSRSEMNVSTLELGDSALYLCASSHPAWPDIEAFFGQGTRLTVV.

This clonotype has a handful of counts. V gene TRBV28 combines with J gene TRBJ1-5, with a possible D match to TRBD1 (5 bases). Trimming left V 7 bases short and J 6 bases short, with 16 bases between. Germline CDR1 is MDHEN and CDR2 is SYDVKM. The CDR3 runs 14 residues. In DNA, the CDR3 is TGTGCCAGCACCCCCGGGGGGAGGGGTCAGCCCCAGCATTTT. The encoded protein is CASTPGGRGQPQHF. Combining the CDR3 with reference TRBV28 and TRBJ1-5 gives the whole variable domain DVKVTQSSRYLVKRTGEKVFLECVQDMDHENMFWYRQDPGLGLRLIYFSYDVKMKEKGDIPEGYSVSREKKERFSLILESASTNQTSMYLCASTPGGRGQPQHFGDGTRLSIL.

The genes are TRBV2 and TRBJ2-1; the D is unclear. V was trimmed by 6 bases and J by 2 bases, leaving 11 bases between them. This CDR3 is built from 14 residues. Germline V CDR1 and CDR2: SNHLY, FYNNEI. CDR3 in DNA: TGTGCCAGCAGCTGGAGTGGGCCCTACAATGAGCAGTTCTTC. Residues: CASSWSGPYNEQFF. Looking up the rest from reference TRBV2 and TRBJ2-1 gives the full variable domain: EPEVTQTPSHQVTQMGQEVILRCVPISNHLYFYWYRQILGQKVEFLVSFYNNEISEKSEIFDDQFSVERPDGSNFTLKIRSTKLEDSAMYFCASSWSGPYNEQFFGPGTRLTVL.

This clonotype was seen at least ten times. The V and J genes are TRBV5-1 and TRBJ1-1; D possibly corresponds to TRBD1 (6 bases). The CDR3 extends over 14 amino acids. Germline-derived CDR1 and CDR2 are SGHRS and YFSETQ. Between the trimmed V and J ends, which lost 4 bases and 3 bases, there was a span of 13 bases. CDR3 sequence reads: CASSNQGRDTEAFF. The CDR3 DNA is TGCGCCAGCAGCAACCAGGGGCGGGACACTGAAGCTTTCTTT. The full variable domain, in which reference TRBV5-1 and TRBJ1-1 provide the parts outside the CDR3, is KAGVTQTPRYLIKTRGQQVTLSCSPISGHRSVSWYQQTPGQGLQFLFEYFSETQRNKGNFPGRFSGRQFSNSRSEMNVSTLELGDSALYLCASSNQGRDTEAFFGQGTRLTVV.

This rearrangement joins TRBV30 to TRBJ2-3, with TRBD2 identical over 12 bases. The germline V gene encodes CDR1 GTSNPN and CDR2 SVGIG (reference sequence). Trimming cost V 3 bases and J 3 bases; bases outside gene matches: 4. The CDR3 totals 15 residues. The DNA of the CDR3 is TGTGCCTGGAGCTCACTAGCGGGAGGAACAGATACGCAGTATTTT. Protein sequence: CAWSSLAGGTDTQYF.

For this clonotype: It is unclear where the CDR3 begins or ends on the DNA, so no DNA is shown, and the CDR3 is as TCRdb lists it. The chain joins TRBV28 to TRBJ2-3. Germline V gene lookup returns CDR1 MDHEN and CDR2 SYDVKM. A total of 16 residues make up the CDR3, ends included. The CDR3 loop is CASSPFGVVGTGTRYF.

CDR3 residues: CASSFSGTRDREQYF. The DNA for the CDR3 is TGTGCCAGCAGCTTTTCGGGGACTAGGGATCGCGAGCAGTACTTC. This chain links TRBV5-8 with TRBJ2-7, with 8 bases identical to TRBD2. Germline trimming cut 2 bases from V and 6 bases from J; bases unmatched to any gene: 10. This CDR3 contains 15 residues. Germline V gene data show CDR1 as SGHTS and CDR2 as YDEGEE.